These T cell receptor beta chains were read from a single sample in a study of identical twins. Via MiXCR, TCRdb re-called the 5' RACE reads, giving one row per CDR3 protein. The repertoire includes 420,000 or so distinct CDR3 sequences, less than 20% of them detected once, and roughly 12% sits in the top ten. Sequencing was carried out using naive T cells sorted from blood. Receptor source: a middle-aged man in good health. The CDR3 runs from the conserved cysteine through the conserved F or W. The D gene is left open where the match is weak. Clone size appears in some rows only: once, few, many, or a class for an expanded clone.

CDR3 length,D gene,V gene,clone size,J gene,CDR3 protein,CDR3 DNA
14,.,TRBV6-1,.,TRBJ1-5,CASSGVGSNQPQHF,TGTGCCAGCAGTGGGGTTGGGAGCAATCAGCCCCAGCATTTT
14,.,TRBV9,.,TRBJ1-2,CASSVEQGLFGYTF,TGTGCCAGCAGTGTAGAACAGGGTCTGTTTGGCTACACCTTC
13,.,TRBV29-1,.,TRBJ2-7,CSARAGGAYEQYF,TGCAGCGCTCGAGCGGGTGGGGCCTACGAGCAGTACTTC
15,.,TRBV25-1,.,TRBJ1-4,CASSDGPGSGEKLFF,TGTGCCAGCAGTGACGGACCGGGGTCCGGTGAAAAACTGTTTTTT
18,.,TRBV27,many,TRBJ2-5,CASSLSALRRGDGETQYF,TGTGCCAGCAGTTTATCGGCCCTCAGGCGCGGGGATGGAGAGACCCAGTACTTC
13,TRBD1,TRBV20-1,few,TRBJ1-2,CSARDTGGDGYTF,TGCAGTGCTAGAGATACAGGGGGCGATGGCTACACCTTC
13,.,TRBV20-1,.,TRBJ2-5,CSASGGRGETQYF,TGCAGTGCTAGTGGGGGGCGCGGGGAGACCCAGTACTTC
14,.,TRBV7-9,.,TRBJ2-7,CASSNVGASYEQYF,TGTGCCAGCAGCAACGTGGGGGCCTCGTACGAGCAGTACTTC
18,TRBD1,TRBV29-1,few,TRBJ2-5,CSAEGFRDRVLQQETQYF,TGCAGCGCCGAAGGGTTTCGAGACAGGGTCCTGCAACAAGAGACCCAGTACTTC
11,.,TRBV15,few,TRBJ2-1,CATSEMNEQFF,TGTGCCACCAGCGAGATGAATGAGCAGTTCTTC
15,TRBD2,TRBV20-1,many,TRBJ2-1,CSAPLAGGPYNEQFF,TGCAGTGCTCCTTTGGCGGGGGGACCCTACAATGAGCAGTTCTTC
15,TRBD1,TRBV7-2,.,TRBJ1-2,CASSLAQGATYGYTF,TGTGCCAGCAGCTTAGCCCAGGGGGCTACCTATGGCTACACCTTC
15,.,TRBV5-1,many,TRBJ2-3,CASSFKGSVTDTQYF,TGCGCCAGCAGCTTTAAGGGTTCAGTCACAGATACGCAGTATTTT
21,TRBD2,TRBV5-4,.,TRBJ2-2,CASSLASWGLAGVTNTGELFF,TGTGCCAGCAGCTTGGCCTCGTGGGGACTAGCGGGAGTGACGAACACCGGGGAGCTGTTTTTT
13,.,TRBV20-1,.,TRBJ2-7,CSARDMDSYEQYF,TGCAGTGCTAGAGATATGGACTCCTACGAGCAGTACTTC
14,.,TRBV29-1,few,TRBJ2-1,CSVVGPSVRGEQFF,TGCAGCGTCGTGGGGCCTAGCGTTAGAGGTGAGCAGTTCTTC
15,TRBD2,TRBV12-3/TRBV12-4,few,TRBJ2-1,CASSPGTSDHNEQFF,TGTGCCAGCAGTCCCGGGACTAGCGATCACAATGAGCAGTTCTTC
14,.,TRBV20-1,many,TRBJ2-2,CSARVRGYTGELFF,TGCAGTGCTAGAGTACGGGGTTACACCGGGGAGCTGTTTTTT
12,.,TRBV15,few,TRBJ2-7,CATSREMGEQYF,TGTGCCACCAGCCGGGAAATGGGCGAGCAGTACTTC
13,.,TRBV20-1,.,TRBJ1-5,CSARVPGIQPQHF,TGCAGTGCTAGAGTCCCCGGGATTCAGCCCCAGCATTTT
15,TRBD2,TRBV20-1,few,TRBJ2-1,CSASEPSGAYNEQFF,TGCAGTGCTAGCGAACCTAGCGGGGCCTACAATGAGCAGTTCTTC
12,.,TRBV12-3/TRBV12-4,many,TRBJ2-7,CASSFGGYEQYF,TGTGCCAGCAGTTTTGGGGGCTACGAGCAGTACTTC
18,.,TRBV6-5,few,TRBJ1-2,CASSYSMAGHSPNYGYTF,TGTGCCAGCAGTTACTCGATGGCCGGGCACAGCCCCAACTATGGCTACACCTTC
14,TRBD1,TRBV10-3,.,TRBJ1-2,CAISGQGGHYGYTF,TGTGCCATCAGTGGACAGGGCGGGCACTATGGCTACACCTTC
16,.,TRBV12-3/TRBV12-4,.,TRBJ2-7,CASSFFPGARPYEQYF,TGTGCCAGCAGTTTTTTTCCGGGGGCGCGCCCCTACGAGCAGTACTTC
13,.,TRBV20-1,.,TRBJ2-5,CSASSRGKETQYF,TGCAGTGCTAGTTCCCGGGGAAAAGAGACCCAGTACTTC
15,TRBD2,TRBV20-1,.,TRBJ2-5,CSARAVTGGQETQYF,TGCAGTGCTAGAGCGGTGACGGGGGGACAAGAGACCCAGTACTTC
14,.,TRBV18,few,TRBJ2-3,CASSPRSSTDTQYF,TGTGCCAGCTCACCTCGCAGTAGCACAGATACGCAGTATTTT
12,.,TRBV5-1,many,TRBJ2-3,CASSLSVDTQYF,TGCGCCAGCAGCTTGTCGGTAGATACGCAGTATTTT
15,.,TRBV7-2,.,TRBJ2-3,CASSFGGVRTDTQYF,TGTGCCAGCAGCTTTGGCGGGGTGCGCACAGATACGCAGTATTTT
12,.,TRBV7-2,.,TRBJ2-3,CASSQGLLAQYF,TGTGCCAGCAGCCAGGGACTGCTGGCGCAGTATTTT
15,.,TRBV12-3/TRBV12-4,many,TRBJ2-7,CASSIDRLVAYEQYF,TGTGCCAGCAGTATCGACAGATTGGTCGCCTACGAGCAGTACTTC
12,.,TRBV20-1,.,TRBJ2-1,CSAARSGVEQFF,TGCAGTGCCGCTAGATCTGGGGTCGAGCAGTTCTTC
14,.,TRBV20-1,few,TRBJ2-1,CSARDRDKLFEQFF,TGCAGTGCTAGAGACCGGGACAAGCTTTTCGAGCAGTTCTTC
14,TRBD1,TRBV5-6,.,TRBJ1-4,CASSQDRQNEKLFF,TGTGCCAGCAGCCAGGACAGGCAGAATGAAAAACTGTTTTTT
17,.,TRBV20-1,many,TRBJ2-7,CSATESRQGTTVGEQYF,TGCAGTGCTACCGAAAGCCGACAGGGGACTACTGTGGGTGAGCAGTACTTC
17,TRBD1,TRBV20-1,.,TRBJ2-3,CSARDHRDRGFTDTQYF,TGCAGTGCTAGGGACCACCGGGACAGGGGGTTCACAGATACGCAGTATTTT
11,TRBD1,TRBV29-1,.,TRBJ1-2,CSADRAYGYTF,TGCAGCGCCGACAGGGCCTATGGCTACACCTTC
14,.,TRBV4-3,many,TRBJ2-1,CASSQRLAYNEQFF,TGCGCCAGCAGCCAAAGACTAGCCTACAATGAGCAGTTCTTC
17,.,TRBV12-3/TRBV12-4,many,TRBJ1-5,CASSSLPTGRGPEPQHF,TGTGCCAGCAGTTCCCTCCCCACGGGGCGGGGGCCTGAGCCCCAGCATTTT
15,.,TRBV6-2/TRBV6-3,few,TRBJ2-1,CASRTPGLLYNEQFF,TGTGCCAGCAGAACCCCCGGACTACTTTACAATGAGCAGTTCTTC
18,TRBD1,TRBV20-1,many,TRBJ2-4,CSAGGTGESPLAKNIQYF,TGCAGTGCTGGGGGGACAGGGGAGTCCCCTCTAGCCAAAAACATTCAGTACTTC
14,.,TRBV5-6,few,TRBJ2-4,CASSLQQGRNIQYF,TGTGCCAGCAGCTTACAACAGGGCAGAAACATTCAGTACTTC
14,.,TRBV6-2/TRBV6-3,.,TRBJ2-1,CASSPQITGNEQFF,TGTGCCAGCTCTCCCCAAATTACCGGCAATGAGCAGTTCTTC
14,.,TRBV7-6,.,TRBJ2-7,CASSLGAGPGEQYF,TGTGCCAGCAGCTTAGGAGCGGGCCCGGGCGAGCAGTACTTC
14,TRBD2,TRBV20-1,few,TRBJ2-7,CSASGLAGYYEQYF,TGCAGTGCTTCTGGACTAGCGGGGTATTACGAGCAGTACTTC
15,TRBD1,TRBV20-1,many,TRBJ1-5,CSAGVVGTGGSPQHF,TGCAGTGCCGGAGTTGTTGGGACAGGGGGCTCACCCCAGCATTTT
15,.,TRBV5-5,.,TRBJ2-3,CASSFQGGNTDTQYF,TGTGCCAGCAGCTTTCAGGGAGGCAACACAGATACGCAGTATTTT
17,TRBD1,TRBV7-9,.,TRBJ2-1,CASSSPPGQTSYNEQFF,TGTGCCAGCAGCTCACCTCCGGGACAGACCTCCTACAATGAGCAGTTCTTC
16,.,TRBV10-2,many,TRBJ1-6,CASSVLGPPSNSPLHF,TGCGCCAGCAGCGTGCTGGGGCCTCCTTCTAATTCACCCCTCCACTTT
14,.,TRBV12-3/TRBV12-4,many,TRBJ2-7,CASSLGVWGLEQYF,TGTGCCAGCAGTTTAGGGGTCTGGGGCCTCGAGCAGTACTTC
18,.,TRBV21-1,many,TRBJ2-1,CASSKAKTGHSSYNEQFF,TGTGCCAGCAGCAAAGCGAAGACAGGCCATAGCTCCTACAATGAGCAGTTCTTC
15,.,TRBV15,few,TRBJ2-3,CATSRGGWDTDTQYF,TGTGCCACCAGCAGAGGAGGGTGGGACACAGATACGCAGTATTTT
14,.,TRBV27,many,TRBJ2-7,CASSLRDGFYEQYF,TGTGCCAGCAGTCTGAGGGACGGGTTCTACGAGCAGTACTTC
15,TRBD1,TRBV20-1,few,TRBJ1-5,CSARGQADSNQPQHF,TGCAGTGCTAGGGGACAGGCGGATAGCAATCAGCCCCAGCATTTT